This paragraph reports one T cell receptor beta chain. This sample was included in a study of blood T cell repertoires in COVID-19. The V end lost 3 bases, the J end lost 0 bases, and 15 bases lay between the germline ends. This CDR3 is built from 17 residues. CDR1 is KGHSH, CDR2 LQKENI, per germline. Data came from immunoSEQ multiplex PCR; TCRdb stores just in-frame clones and leaves some out. The data contain about 230,000 clones, 65% to 90% of them seen just once; the ten biggest clones take up 4.5% to 5.5%. Specimen: peripheral blood. The receptor comes from a man in his fifties with COVID-19, enrolled during active disease. The chain combines TRBV18 with TRBJ1-3; D might be TRBD1 (5 bases). CDR3 sequence (DNA): TGTGCCAGCTCACCGAAGAGACAGACGGTCTCTGGAAACACCATATATTTT. It is translated as CASSPKRQTVSGNTIYF.